This TCR beta chain was obtained from a study of shared clonotypes between healthy human individuals. Generated by immunoSEQ multiplex PCR, the TCRdb table keeps only in-frame clones and is missing some. Among approximately 1,500,000 clones listed, around 98% were seen once. Study-wide results and caveats: In this cohort, only blood was sampled, and tissue repertoires likely differ.

Regarding this clone: The antigen remains unidentified.

This CDR3 has 16 residues. Germline CDR1 reads SGHAT; CDR2 reads FQNNGV. The junction had 6 bases not matched to a gene; V was cut back by 1 base and J by 4 bases. The TCR was taken from a man aged 25-45 years in good health. The genes are TRBV11-2 and TRBJ2-2, with 7 bases identical to TRBD2. The specimen sequenced was naive CD4+ T cells sorted from blood. The subset: CD45RA+ positively selected. CDR3: CASSLGTSIVTGELFF. The CDR3 DNA is TGTGCCAGCAGCTTAGGGACTAGTATCGTCACCGGGGAGCTGTTTTTT.